This TCR beta chain is from a study of patients and donors after allogeneic stem cell transplantation. The CDR3 length is 12 residues. Trimming took off 3 bases at V and 5 bases at J, with 10 bases between the two ends. Germline V gene data show CDR1 as DFQATT and CDR2 as SNEGSKA (reference sequence). MiXCR, applied by TCRdb to the RT-PCR reads, yields one record per CDR3 protein. Altogether about 40,000 distinct CDR3 sequences are present, roughly 29% being singletons, with the ten largest covering about 78%. The gene calls are TRBV20-1 and TRBJ1-1; D is undetermined. This sequence originates from a human donor who was either an allogeneic HSCT recipient or a stem cell or donor lymphocyte infusion donor (not recorded which). It is not recorded whose cells these are; they may come from a transplant donor. Sequenced input: blood, either unsorted or a sorted T cell fraction (not recorded which). Written as DNA, the CDR3 is TGCAGTGCTAGGCCCCCCGCGACTGAAGCTTTCTTT. Translated, it gives CSARPPATEAFF.